This T cell receptor beta chain was recovered during a study of CD8+ T cells in alopecia areata. General study points: Lesional tissue from the scalp (especially in alopecia totalis/universalis) showed higher clonality than normal scalp. Sequencing of scalp samples also captures resident alphabeta T cells of normal skin. Mice showed TCR sharing more clearly than patients did, possibly owing to HLA.

Sorting from PBMCs produced CD4+ and CD8+ T cells. Comments on this clone: Its specificity is not known.

cDNA reverse transcribed from extracted RNA served as the sequencing template. Libraries were prepared by immunoSEQ multiplex PCR; TCRdb keeps only in-frame clonotypes and omits some of them. The profile shows roughly 100,000 clones, 55% of them singletons. The ends were cut back, 6 bases at V and 9 bases at J, with 23 bases in the middle. The germline gives CDR1 SEHNR, CDR2 FQNEAQ (reference sequence). This CDR3 has 15 amino acids. Specimen: CD4+ T cells sorted from blood. This clonotype was obtained from a human donor in good health. The chain has TRBV7-9 and TRBJ2-5, with TRBD2 as a possible D gene (6 bases). DNA for the CDR3: TGTGCCAGCAGAAATAACCGGGACTGGGCTGGTCCCCAGTACTTC. This encodes CASRNNRDWAGPQYF.